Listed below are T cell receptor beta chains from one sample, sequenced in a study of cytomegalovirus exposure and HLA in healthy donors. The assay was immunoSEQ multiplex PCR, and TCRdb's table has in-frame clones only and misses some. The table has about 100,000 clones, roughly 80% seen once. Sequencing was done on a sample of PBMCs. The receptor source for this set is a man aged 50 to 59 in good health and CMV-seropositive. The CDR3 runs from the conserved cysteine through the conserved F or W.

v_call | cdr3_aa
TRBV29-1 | CSVEGTGTYEQYF
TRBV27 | CASGFRGQGGNQPQHF
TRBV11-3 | CASSPWTGTEQYF
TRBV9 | CASSFSGGGTEQYF
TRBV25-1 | CASTSWGGTTGELFF
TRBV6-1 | CASRQGWQPQNF
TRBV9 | CASSTRTSGGDEQFF
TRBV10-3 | CAISHTTRDIYEQYF
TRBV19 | CASGWTGGYTF
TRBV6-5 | CASRRGQIAETQYF
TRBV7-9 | CASSLRRYEQYF
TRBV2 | CASRSWTGKLFF